The clone carrying this T cell receptor (beta chain) appeared many times. Losses at the gene ends were 6 bases for V and 4 bases for J; bases not matched to a gene: 9. The V gene's germline CDR1 is SGHAT and CDR2 FQNNGV. CDR3 length equals 15 residues. TCRdb passed the reads through MiXCR, listing each CDR3 protein once. This sample yields 45,000 to 55,000 distinct CDR3 sequences, of which about 7.3% are seen a single time; around 15% belongs to the top ten. The data stem from a study of patients with pleural tuberculosis. The sequence derives from a human donor with pleural tuberculosis. This sequence joins TRBV11-2 and TRBJ1-1; the match to TRBD1 covers 9 bases. CDR3 nucleotide sequence: TGTGCCAGCAGGCCCAAACAGGGGGCCGGCACTGAAGCTTTCTTT. Translating it yields CASRPKQGAGTEAFF.